These 14 T cell receptor beta chains originate from one sample sequenced in a study of shared clonotypes between healthy human individuals. The method was immunoSEQ multiplex PCR; TCRdb's version includes in-frame clones alone and lacks a portion of them. The sample shows some 1.5 million clones, over 95% of them seen only once. The sample comprised naive CD4+ T cells sorted from blood. Described subset: CD45RA+ positively selected. The receptors derive from a man under 40 in good health.

V is TRBV2 and J is TRBJ2-5; unclear D gene. Germline-derived CDR1 and CDR2 are SNHLY and FYNNEI. CDR3 length: 12 residues. Trimming pared 8 bases from V and 2 bases from J, leaving 9 bases between. The CDR3 reads CASGILQETQYF. The CDR3 coding sequence is TGTGCCAGCGGGATACTTCAAGAGACCCAGTACTTC.

The chain recombines TRBV18 with TRBJ2-3, with 14 bases identical to TRBD2. The V gene end was trimmed by 3 bases and the J gene end by 4 bases; junction bases not matched to a gene: 21. The CDR3 is made up of 22 amino acids. Germline values: CDR1 KGHSH, CDR2 LQKENI. Written as DNA, the CDR3 is TGTGCCAGCTCACCTAGTACCAAGACAGGGGCCGGGACTAGCGGGAGCCCAGATACGCAGTATTTT. Translation: CASSPSTKTGAGTSGSPDTQYF.

On this clone itself: The sample contains more than one DNA sequence encoding this CDR3. The chain is built from TRBV11-2 and TRBJ2-3; D possibly matches TRBD1 or TRBD2 (6 bases each). The V gene lost 5 bases and the J gene lost 6 bases, with 9 bases spanning the gap. The CDR3 runs 12 residues. Germline V CDR1 and CDR2: SGHAT, FQNNGV. CDR3 residues: CASSLGGDTQYF. The CDR3 DNA is TGTGCCAGCAGCCTGGGGGGCGATACGCAGTATTTT.

The V and J genes are TRBV6-1 and TRBJ2-5, with 10 bases fitting TRBD1. Germline V CDR1 and CDR2: MNHNS, SASEGT. The CDR3 is 15 amino acids. The V gene end was trimmed by 5 bases and the J gene end by 4 bases; junction bases not matched to a gene: 7. The CDR3 region is CASSQRTGGLETQYF. The CDR3 nucleotides are TGTGCCAGCAGTCAAAGGACAGGGGGTTTAGAGACCCAGTACTTC.

CDR3: CASSIGTALSGELFF. The CDR3 nucleotides are TGTGCCAGTAGTATAGGGACTGCCTTATCCGGGGAGCTGTTTTTT. The chain recombines TRBV19 with TRBJ2-2, with D tentatively TRBD2 (5 bases). V was trimmed by 1 base and J by 6 bases, leaving 12 bases between them. Germline assignment: CDR1 LNHDA and CDR2 SQIVND (reference sequence). The CDR3 is 15 residues long.

This clone is a singleton in its sample. J is TRBJ2-7 and V is TRBV30; 14 positions match TRBD2. The CDR3 spans 16 residues. The V gene's germline CDR1 is GTSNPN and CDR2 SVGIG (reference sequence). Trimming took 0 bases from V and 2 from J; bases not matched to a gene: 3. The CDR3 DNA reads as TGTGCCTGGAGTGTCGGACTAGCGGGAGGTCCCTACGAGCAGTACTTC. This gives the protein CAWSVGLAGGPYEQYF.

The chain uses TRBV10-1 and TRBJ2-4; TRBD2 matches at 12 bases. This CDR3 comprises 19 residues. V trimming: 3 bases; J trimming: 9 bases; junction bases outside the gene matches: 18. CDR1 is WNHNN, CDR2 SYGVQD, per germline (reference sequence). The CDR3 sequence: CASSDSRKLLAGGQAIQYF. The CDR3 DNA reads TGCGCCAGCAGTGACTCCAGAAAGTTGCTAGCGGGAGGGCAAGCCATTCAGTACTTC.

The chain is built from TRBV5-6 and TRBJ2-7; 9 bases map to TRBD2. CDR1 is SGHDT and CDR2 is YYEEEE in the germline V gene. V dropped 3 bases and J dropped 1; count of bases not matched to a gene: 11. The CDR3 totals 17 residues. In nucleotides, the CDR3 is TGTGCCAGCAGCTCCCGGGGAGTAGCGGGAGATTCCTACGAGCAGTACTTC. Translation gives CASSSRGVAGDSYEQYF.

This rearrangement joins TRBV5-1 to TRBJ2-2, with D perhaps matching TRBD1 (6 bases). The CDR3 is made up of 16 amino acids. V gave up 0 bases and J gave up 4 bases, with 13 bases separating them. Germline V lookup: CDR1 SGHRS, CDR2 YFSETQ. In DNA, the CDR3 is TGCGCCAGCAGCTTGGGTACAGGGATAGGCACCGGGGAGCTGTTTTTT. Its protein product is CASSLGTGIGTGELFF.

The CDR3 nucleotides read TGTGCCAGCAGTTCCAGACTAGTGCGGGCTATTTTCTTC. This sequence encodes CASSSRLVRAIFF. The gene calls are TRBV28 and TRBJ2-1; D might be TRBD2 (6 bases). V shed 4 bases and J shed 16 bases, with 20 bases lying between them. The V gene's germline CDR1 is MDHEN and CDR2 SYDVKM. There are 13 residues in the CDR3.

The J gene is TRBJ2-7, the V gene TRBV18; 9 bases line up with TRBD2. This CDR3 comprises 18 residues. Germline assignment: CDR1 KGHSH and CDR2 LQKENI. J was trimmed by 2 bases and V by 3 bases; bases with no gene match: 14. The CDR3 region has the DNA TGTGCCAGCTCACCCCTCTGGGTGACTAGCGGAAGTACCTACGAGCAGTACTTC. Translating gives CASSPLWVTSGSTYEQYF.

The rearrangement uses TRBV11-2 and TRBJ1-2, with D possibly matching TRBD1 (6 bases). V lost 0 bases and J lost 8, with 10 bases in between. CDR1 is SGHAT, CDR2 FQNNGV, per germline. The CDR3 runs to 13 residues. The chain's CDR3 is CASSLEGTSGYTF. DNA for the CDR3: TGTGCCAGCAGCTTAGAGGGGACAAGCGGCTACACCTTC.

This chain connects TRBV6-5 to TRBJ1-2, with 7 bases aligning to TRBD1. The CDR3 is 14 residues long. Losses at the gene ends were 2 bases for V and 3 bases for J; bases not matched to a gene: 3. Germline CDR1 and CDR2: MNHEY and SVGAGI. The DNA of the CDR3 is TGTGCCAGCAGTTACCACGACAGGGACTATGGCTACACCTTC. This gives the protein CASSYHDRDYGYTF.

V gene TRBV7-3 combines with J gene TRBJ2-1, with 7 nucleotides matching TRBD1. The V and J ends lost 5 bases and 5 bases, in that order; junction bases with no gene match: 6. Germline CDR1 reads SGHTA; CDR2 reads FQGTGA. The CDR3 sequence is 14 residues long. The CDR3 is CASSTHRGNNEQFF. The CDR3 region has the DNA TGTGCCAGCAGCACACACAGGGGAAACAATGAGCAGTTCTTC.